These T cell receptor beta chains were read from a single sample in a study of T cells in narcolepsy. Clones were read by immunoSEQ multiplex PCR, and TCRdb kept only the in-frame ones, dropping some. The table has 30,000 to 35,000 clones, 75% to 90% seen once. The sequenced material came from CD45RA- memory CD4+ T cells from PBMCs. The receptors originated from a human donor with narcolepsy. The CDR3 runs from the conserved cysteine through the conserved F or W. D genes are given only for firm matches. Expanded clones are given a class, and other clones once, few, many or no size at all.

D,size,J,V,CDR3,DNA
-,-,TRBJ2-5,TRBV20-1,CSANLLETQYF,TGCAGTGCTAACCTTTTAGAGACCCAGTACTTC
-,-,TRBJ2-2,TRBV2,CASRSQNTGELFF,TGTGCCAGCAGGTCCCAGAACACCGGGGAGCTGTTTTTT
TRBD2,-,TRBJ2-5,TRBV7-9,CASSGRGLETQYF,TGTGCCAGCAGTGGGAGGGGTTTGGAGACCCAGTACTTC
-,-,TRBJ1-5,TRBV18,CASSQQNNQPQHF,TGTGCCAGCTCACAACAGAATAATCAGCCCCAGCATTTT
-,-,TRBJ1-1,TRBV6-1,CASTNVGTEAFF,TGTGCCAGCACCAACGTTGGGACTGAAGCTTTCTTT
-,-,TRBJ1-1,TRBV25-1,CASSEVGKNTEAFF,TGTGCCAGCAGCGAGGTAGGGAAGAACACTGAAGCTTTCTTT
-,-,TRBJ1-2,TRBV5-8,CASSLLNNYGYTF,TGTGCCAGCAGCTTATTAAATAACTATGGCTACACCTTC
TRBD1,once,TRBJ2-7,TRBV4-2,CASSPRTGYLYEQYF,TGTGCCAGCAGCCCCCGGACAGGGTACCTCTACGAGCAGTACTTC
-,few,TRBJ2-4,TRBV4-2,CASSQGRSDSLIAKNIQYF,TGTGCCAGCAGCCAAGGGCGATCGGACAGCCTTATAGCCAAAAACATTCAGTACTTC
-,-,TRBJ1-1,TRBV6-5,CASSRKPTGNTEAFF,TGTGCCAGCAGCCGCAAGCCGACAGGGAACACTGAAGCTTTCTTT
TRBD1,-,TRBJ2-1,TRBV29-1,CSSILGQGFHNEQFF,TGCAGCTCGATACTGGGACAGGGATTCCACAATGAGCAGTTCTTC
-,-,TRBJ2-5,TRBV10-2,CASSPAKETQYF,TGCGCCAGCAGTCCAGCCAAAGAGACCCAGTACTTC
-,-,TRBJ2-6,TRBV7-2,CASTPVGTGANVLTF,TGTGCCAGCACCCCAGTAGGGACTGGGGCCAACGTCCTGACTTTC
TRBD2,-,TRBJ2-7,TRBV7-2,CASSLVAGAAYEQYF,TGTGCCAGCAGCTTAGTAGCGGGGGCCGCTTACGAGCAGTACTTC
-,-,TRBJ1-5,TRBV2,CASSEYAVGYGNQPQHF,TGTGCCAGCAGTGAGTATGCTGTGGGCTACGGCAATCAGCCCCAGCATTTT
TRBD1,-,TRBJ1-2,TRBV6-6,CATRQGYGYTF,TGTGCCACCAGACAGGGTTATGGCTACACCTTC
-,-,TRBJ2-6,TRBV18,CASSPIMAGSTGANVLTF,TGTGCCAGCTCACCAATAATGGCAGGCTCGACTGGGGCCAACGTCCTGACTTTC
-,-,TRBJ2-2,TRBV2,CASSEDSGAPNTGELFF,TGTGCCAGCAGTGAAGATTCAGGGGCACCGAACACCGGGGAGCTGTTTTTT
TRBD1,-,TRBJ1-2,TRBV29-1,CSVEDRAGGNYGYTF,TGCAGCGTTGAAGATAGGGCAGGGGGCAACTATGGCTACACCTTC
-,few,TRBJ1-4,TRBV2,CASSVTELLFF,TGTGCCAGCAGTGTGACAGAGCTGCTGTTTTTT
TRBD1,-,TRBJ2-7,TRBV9,CASSSQGGKGYEQYF,TGTGCCAGCAGCTCACAAGGGGGCAAGGGCTACGAGCAGTACTTC
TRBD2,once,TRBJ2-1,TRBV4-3,CASSARVGGTSLVEQFF,TGCGCCAGCAGCGCAAGAGTAGGAGGGACTAGCTTAGTTGAGCAGTTCTTC
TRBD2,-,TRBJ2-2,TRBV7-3,CASRRLAGGSAPNTGELFF,TGTGCCAGCAGGAGACTAGCGGGGGGCAGCGCGCCGAACACCGGGGAGCTGTTTTTT
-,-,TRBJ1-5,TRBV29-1,CSAGGPNQPQHF,TGCAGCGCGGGGGGCCCCAATCAGCCCCAGCATTTT
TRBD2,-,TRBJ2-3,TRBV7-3,CASSLRASGAPDTQYF,TGTGCCAGCAGCTTAAGAGCTAGCGGGGCCCCAGATACGCAGTATTTT
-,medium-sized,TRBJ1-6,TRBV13,CASSLGSGDNSPLHF,TGTGCCAGCAGCTTAGGGTCGGGGGATAATTCACCCCTCCACTTT
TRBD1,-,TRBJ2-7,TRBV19,CASTATGTYEQYF,TGTGCCAGTACCGCGACAGGGACCTACGAGCAGTACTTC
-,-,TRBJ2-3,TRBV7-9,CASSLVSGFTDTQYF,TGTGCCAGCAGCTTAGTCTCTGGGTTCACAGATACGCAGTATTTT
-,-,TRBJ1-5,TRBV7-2,CASSQGGRSNQPQHF,TGTGCCAGCAGCCAAGGAGGCAGGAGCAATCAGCCCCAGCATTTT
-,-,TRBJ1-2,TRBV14,CASSQSEKYGYTF,TGTGCCAGCAGCCAATCGGAGAAGTATGGCTACACCTTC
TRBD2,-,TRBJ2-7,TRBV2,CASSTQGGVYEQYF,TGTGCCAGCTCAACTCAGGGAGGGGTCTACGAGCAGTACTTC
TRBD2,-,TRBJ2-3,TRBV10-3,CASTPSGGLTDTQYF,TGTGCCTCTACCCCTAGCGGGGGCCTCACAGATACGCAGTATTTT
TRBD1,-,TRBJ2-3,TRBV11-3,CASSLGTGYTNTQYF,TGTGCCAGCAGCTTGGGGACAGGCTACACAAATACGCAGTATTTT
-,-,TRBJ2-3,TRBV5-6,CASSLGGSGLNTQYF,TGTGCCAGCAGCCTGGGGGGTAGCGGATTGAATACGCAGTATTTT
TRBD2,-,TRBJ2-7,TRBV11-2,CASSSGLAGTYEQYF,TGTGCCAGCAGCTCGGGACTAGCGGGTACCTACGAGCAGTACTTC
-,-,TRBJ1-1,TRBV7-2,CASSLNRQANTEAFF,TGTGCCAGCAGCTTAAACCGACAGGCGAATACTGAAGCTTTCTTT
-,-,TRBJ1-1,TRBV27,CASSFGRRGGDTEAFF,TGTGCCAGCAGTTTCGGTAGGCGAGGCGGTGACACTGAAGCTTTCTTT
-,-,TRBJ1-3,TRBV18,CASSPVSGNTIYF,TGTGCCAGCTCACCAGTCTCTGGAAACACCATATATTTT
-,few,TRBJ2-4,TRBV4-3,CASSPGAAKNIQYF,TGCGCCAGCAGCCCCGGGGCGGCCAAAAACATTCAGTACTTC
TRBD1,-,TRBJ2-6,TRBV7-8,CASSSGQALLTGANVLTF,TGTGCCAGCAGCTCGGGACAGGCCTTATTGACTGGGGCCAACGTCCTGACTTTC
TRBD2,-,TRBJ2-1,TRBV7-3,CASSFVAGSYNEQFF,TGTGCCAGCAGCTTCGTAGCGGGCTCCTACAATGAGCAGTTCTTC
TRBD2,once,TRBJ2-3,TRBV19,CASSSPPGSGGTDTQYF,TGTGCCAGTAGTTCTCCCCCCGGGAGCGGGGGGACAGATACGCAGTATTTT
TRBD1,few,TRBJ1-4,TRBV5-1,CASSRDRGPSTTNEKLFF,TGCGCCAGCTCCCGGGACAGGGGGCCGAGTACAACTAATGAAAAACTGTTTTTT
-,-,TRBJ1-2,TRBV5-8,CASSFYGYTF,TGTGCCAGCAGCTTCTATGGCTACACCTTC
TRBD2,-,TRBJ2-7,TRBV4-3,CASSQELAGGLWYF,TGCGCCAGCAGCCAAGAACTAGCGGGAGGACTTTGGTACTTC
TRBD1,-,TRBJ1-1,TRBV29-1,CSVDVGQGSTEAFF,TGCAGCGTTGATGTGGGACAGGGTAGCACTGAAGCTTTCTTT
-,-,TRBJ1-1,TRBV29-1,CSERRVAFF,TGCAGCGAACGAAGGGTGGCTTTCTTT
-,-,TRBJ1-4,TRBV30,CAWGRRGSISTNEKLFF,TGTGCCTGGGGGAGGAGGGGTAGCATTTCAACTAATGAAAAACTGTTTTTT
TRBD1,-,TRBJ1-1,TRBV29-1,CSVGETGGGTEAFF,TGCAGCGTTGGAGAGACAGGGGGTGGCACTGAAGCTTTCTTT
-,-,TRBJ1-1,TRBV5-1,CASSSRPGTEAFF,TGCGCCAGCAGCTCTAGACCGGGAACTGAAGCTTTCTTT
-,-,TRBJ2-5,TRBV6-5,CASSYSPQQGQTQYF,TGTGCCAGCAGTTACTCGCCCCAGCAGGGGCAGACCCAGTACTTC
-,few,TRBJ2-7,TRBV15,CATSKDHGFYEQYF,TGTGCCACCAGCAAAGATCACGGATTCTACGAGCAGTACTTC
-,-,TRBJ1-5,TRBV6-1,CASSEGPQGGQPQHF,TGTGCCAGCAGTGAAGGACCACAGGGTGGGCAGCCCCAGCATTTT
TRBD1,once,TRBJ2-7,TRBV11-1,CASSSGQGPYEQYF,TGTGCCAGCAGCTCCGGACAGGGTCCCTACGAGCAGTACTTC
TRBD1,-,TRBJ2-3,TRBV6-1,CASSGTGGGDTQYF,TGTGCCAGCAGTGGGACAGGGGGGGGAGATACGCAGTATTTT